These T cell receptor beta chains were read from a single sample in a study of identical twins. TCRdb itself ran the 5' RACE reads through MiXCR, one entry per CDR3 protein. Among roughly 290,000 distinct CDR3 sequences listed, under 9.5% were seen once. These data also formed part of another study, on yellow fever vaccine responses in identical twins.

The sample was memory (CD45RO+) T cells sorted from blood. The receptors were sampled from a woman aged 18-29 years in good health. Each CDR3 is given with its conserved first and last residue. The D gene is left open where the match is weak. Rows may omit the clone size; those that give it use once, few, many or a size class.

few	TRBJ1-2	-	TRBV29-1	CSVEDRRDGYTF	TGCAGCGTTGAAGATCGCAGGGATGGCTACACCTTC
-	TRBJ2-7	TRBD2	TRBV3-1	CASSSLGTSGRYEQYF	TGTGCCAGCAGTTCCCTTGGGACTAGCGGGAGATACGAGCAGTACTTC
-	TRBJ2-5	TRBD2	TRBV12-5	CASGLVHSQGGLADQETQYF	TGTGCTAGTGGTTTGGTACATTCCCAAGGGGGACTAGCGGATCAAGAGACCCAGTACTTC
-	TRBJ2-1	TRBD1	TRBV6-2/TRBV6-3	CASSIGQGSYNEQFF	TGTGCCAGCAGCATCGGACAGGGTTCCTACAATGAGCAGTTCTTC
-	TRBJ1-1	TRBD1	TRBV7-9	CASSPTGAAEAFF	TGTGCCAGCAGTCCAACAGGGGCGGCTGAAGCTTTCTTT
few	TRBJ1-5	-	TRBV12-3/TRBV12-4	CASSFAPRGSNQPQHF	TGTGCCAGCAGTTTTGCCCCGAGGGGCAGCAATCAGCCCCAGCATTTT
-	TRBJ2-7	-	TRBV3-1	CASSRVYEQYF	TGTGCCAGTTCGAGGGTCTACGAGCAGTACTTC
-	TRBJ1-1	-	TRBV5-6	CASSLEVRNTEAFF	TGTGCCAGCAGCTTGGAGGTTCGGAACACTGAAGCTTTCTTT
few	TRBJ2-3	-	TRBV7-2	CASSLWETDTQYF	TGTGCCAGCAGCTTATGGGAGACAGATACGCAGTATTTT
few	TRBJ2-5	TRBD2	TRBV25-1	CASSVQGEAGRGEETQYF	TGTGCCAGCAGTGTACAGGGAGAGGCCGGGAGGGGTGAAGAGACCCAGTACTTC
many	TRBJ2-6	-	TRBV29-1	CSASTRDYSGANVLTF	TGCAGCGCATCGACCAGGGATTACTCTGGGGCCAACGTCCTGACTTTC
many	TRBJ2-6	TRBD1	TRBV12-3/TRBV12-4	CASLRDRGWLGANVLTF	TGTGCCAGCCTCCGGGACAGGGGGTGGTTGGGGGCCAACGTCCTGACTTTC
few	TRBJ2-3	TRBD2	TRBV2	CASSRRTRDTQYF	TGTGCCAGCAGTAGGAGGACTAGAGATACGCAGTATTTT
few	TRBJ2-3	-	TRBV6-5	CASSYFSPLGTDTQYF	TGTGCCAGCAGTTATTTTTCCCCGTTGGGAACAGATACGCAGTATTTT
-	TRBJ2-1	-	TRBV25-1	CASSAPETVNEQFF	TGTGCCAGCAGTGCCCCCGAGACAGTTAATGAGCAGTTCTTC
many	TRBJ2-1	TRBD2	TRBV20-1	CSAREGTSGPPTYNEQFF	TGCAGTGCTAGAGAGGGTACTAGCGGGCCCCCCACCTACAATGAGCAGTTCTTC
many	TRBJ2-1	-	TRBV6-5	CASSYSGVWGSTNNEQFF	TGTGCCAGCAGTTACTCGGGGGTTTGGGGCTCCACCAACAATGAGCAGTTCTTC
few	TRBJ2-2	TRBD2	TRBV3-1	CASSPEVAGGGELFF	TGTGCCAGCAGCCCCGAGGTAGCGGGGGGCGGGGAGCTGTTTTTT
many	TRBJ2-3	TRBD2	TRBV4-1	CASSQESGMRTDTQYF	TGCGCCAGCAGCCAGGAAAGCGGGATGAGGACAGATACGCAGTATTTT
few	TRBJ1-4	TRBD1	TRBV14	CASSRPDRVKKEKLFF	TGTGCCAGCAGCCGCCCAGACAGGGTCAAAAAGGAAAAACTGTTTTTT
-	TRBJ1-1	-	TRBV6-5	CASSWGGAEAFF	TGTGCCAGCAGTTGGGGAGGGGCTGAAGCTTTCTTT
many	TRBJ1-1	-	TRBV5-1	CASTVGRGERDTEAFF	TGCGCCAGCACGGTCGGACGGGGTGAACGGGACACTGAAGCTTTCTTT
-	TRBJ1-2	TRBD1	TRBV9	CASSVGQGDGYTF	TGTGCCAGCAGCGTAGGACAGGGGGATGGCTACACCTTC
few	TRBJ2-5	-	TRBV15	CATSRDGGYQETQYF	TGTGCCACCAGCAGAGATGGGGGGTACCAAGAGACCCAGTACTTC
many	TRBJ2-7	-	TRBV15	CATSFLRDGPYEQYF	TGTGCCACCAGCTTTCTCCGGGACGGACCCTACGAGCAGTACTTC
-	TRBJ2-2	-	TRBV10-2	CASCSQGKGGELFF	TGCGCCAGCTGCAGCCAGGGGAAAGGCGGGGAGCTGTTTTTT
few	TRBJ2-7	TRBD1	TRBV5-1	CASSPQGVETYEQYF	TGCGCCAGCAGCCCTCAGGGGGTCGAGACCTACGAGCAGTACTTC
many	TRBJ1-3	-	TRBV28	CASSLFGSGNTIYF	TGTGCCAGCAGTTTATTCGGCTCTGGAAACACCATATATTTT
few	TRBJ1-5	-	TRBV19	CASSIGGTKGQPQHF	TGTGCCAGTAGTATTGGAGGCACCAAGGGACAGCCCCAGCATTTT
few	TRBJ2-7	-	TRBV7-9	CASSLNFYEQYF	TGTGCCAGCAGCTTAAATTTTTACGAGCAGTACTTC
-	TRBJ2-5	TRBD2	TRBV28	CASSIGTSGGGVKTQYF	TGTGCCAGCAGTATCGGGACTAGCGGGGGGGGGGTGAAGACCCAGTACTTC
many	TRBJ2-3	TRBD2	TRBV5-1	CASSFRAGATDTQYF	TGCGCCAGCAGCTTTAGAGCGGGGGCCACAGATACGCAGTATTTT
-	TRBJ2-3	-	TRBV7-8	CASSFGRRPSTDTQYF	TGTGCCAGCAGCTTTGGGCGGCGGCCGAGCACAGATACGCAGTATTTT
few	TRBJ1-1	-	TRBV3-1	CASSPLPGTTEAFF	TGTGCCAGCAGCCCCCTTCCCGGGACCACTGAAGCTTTCTTT
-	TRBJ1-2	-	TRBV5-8	CASSISGLLDGYTF	TGTGCCAGCAGCATATCGGGGCTTTTGGATGGCTACACCTTC
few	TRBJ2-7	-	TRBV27	CASSLFPGKGYEQYF	TGTGCCAGCAGTTTATTTCCCGGGAAGGGCTACGAGCAGTACTTC
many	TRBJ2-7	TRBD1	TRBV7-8	CASSHPGTGGYEQYF	TGTGCCAGCAGCCACCCCGGGACAGGGGGCTACGAGCAGTACTTC
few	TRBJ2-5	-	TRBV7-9	CASSPHGGVIGETQYF	TGTGCCAGCAGCCCCCATGGGGGAGTAATAGGGGAGACCCAGTACTTC
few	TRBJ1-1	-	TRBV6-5	CASSYERTTTEAFF	TGTGCCAGCAGTTATGAGCGGACGACCACTGAAGCTTTCTTT